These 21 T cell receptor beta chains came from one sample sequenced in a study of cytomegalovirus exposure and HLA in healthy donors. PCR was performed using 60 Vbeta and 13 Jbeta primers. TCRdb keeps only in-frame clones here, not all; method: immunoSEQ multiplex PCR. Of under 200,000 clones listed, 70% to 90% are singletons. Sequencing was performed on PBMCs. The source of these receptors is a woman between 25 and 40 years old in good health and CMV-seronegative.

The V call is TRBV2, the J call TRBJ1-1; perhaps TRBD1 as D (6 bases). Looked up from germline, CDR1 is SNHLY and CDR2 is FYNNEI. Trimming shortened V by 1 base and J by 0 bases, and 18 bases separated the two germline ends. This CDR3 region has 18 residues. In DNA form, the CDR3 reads TGTGCCAGCAGTGAAGGGGCCGGGACACTCAGATTGAACACTGAAGCTTTCTTT. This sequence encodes CASSEGAGTLRLNTEAFF. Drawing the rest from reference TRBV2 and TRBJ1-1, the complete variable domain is EPEVTQTPSHQVTQMGQEVILRCVPISNHLYFYWYRQILGQKVEFLVSFYNNEISEKSEIFDDQFSVERPDGSNFTLKIRSTKLEDSAMYFCASSEGAGTLRLNTEAFFGQGTRLTVV.

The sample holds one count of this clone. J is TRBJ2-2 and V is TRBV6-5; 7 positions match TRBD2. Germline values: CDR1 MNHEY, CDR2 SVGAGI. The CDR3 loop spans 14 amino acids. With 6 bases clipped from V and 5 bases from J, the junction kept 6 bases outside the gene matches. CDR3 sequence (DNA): TGTGCCAGCAGAGGTCTAGCGGAGACCGGGGAGCTGTTTTTT. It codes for CASRGLAETGELFF.

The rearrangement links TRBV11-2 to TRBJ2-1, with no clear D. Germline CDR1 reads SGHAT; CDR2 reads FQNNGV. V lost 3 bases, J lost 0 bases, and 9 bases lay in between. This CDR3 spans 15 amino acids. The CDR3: CASSFDFSSYNEQFF. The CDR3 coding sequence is TGTGCCAGCAGCTTCGACTTTAGCTCCTACAATGAGCAGTTCTTC.

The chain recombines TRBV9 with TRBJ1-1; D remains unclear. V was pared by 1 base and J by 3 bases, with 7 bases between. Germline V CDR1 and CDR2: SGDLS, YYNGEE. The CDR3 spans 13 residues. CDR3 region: CASSVTEYTEAFF. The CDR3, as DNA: TGTGCCAGCAGCGTAACAGAGTACACTGAAGCTTTCTTT.

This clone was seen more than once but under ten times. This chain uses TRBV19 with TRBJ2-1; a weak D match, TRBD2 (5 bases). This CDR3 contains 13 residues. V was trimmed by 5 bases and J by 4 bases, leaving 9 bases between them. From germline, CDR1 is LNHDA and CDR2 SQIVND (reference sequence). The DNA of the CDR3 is TGTGCCAGTAGTTATCGCGGGTACAATGAGCAGTTCTTC. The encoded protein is CASSYRGYNEQFF.

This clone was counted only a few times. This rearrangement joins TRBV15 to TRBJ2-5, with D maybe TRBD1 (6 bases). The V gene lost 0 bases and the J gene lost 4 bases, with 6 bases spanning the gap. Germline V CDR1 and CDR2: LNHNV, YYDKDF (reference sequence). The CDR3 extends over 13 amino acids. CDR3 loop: CATSRDRGETQYF. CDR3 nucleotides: TGTGCCACCAGCAGAGACAGGGGAGAGACCCAGTACTTC.

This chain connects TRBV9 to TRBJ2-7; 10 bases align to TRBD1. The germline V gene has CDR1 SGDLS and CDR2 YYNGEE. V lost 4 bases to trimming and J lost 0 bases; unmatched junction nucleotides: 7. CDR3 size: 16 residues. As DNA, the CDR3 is TGTGCCAGCAGCTCCAGGACAGGGGGGTTCTCCTACGAGCAGTACTTC. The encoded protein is CASSSRTGGFSYEQYF.

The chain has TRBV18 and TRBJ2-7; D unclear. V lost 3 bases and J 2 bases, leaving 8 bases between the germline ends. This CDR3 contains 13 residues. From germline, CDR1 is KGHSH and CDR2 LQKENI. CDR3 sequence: CASSPGSTYEQYF. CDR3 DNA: TGTGCCAGCTCACCCGGGTCGACCTACGAGCAGTACTTC.

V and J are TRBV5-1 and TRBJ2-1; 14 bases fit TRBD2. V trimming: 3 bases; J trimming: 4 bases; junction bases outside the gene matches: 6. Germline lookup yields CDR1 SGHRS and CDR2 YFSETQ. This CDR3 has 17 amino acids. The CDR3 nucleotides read TGCGCCAGCAGCTCCGGGACTAGCGGGAGTGTATACAATGAGCAGTTCTTC. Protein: CASSSGTSGSVYNEQFF.

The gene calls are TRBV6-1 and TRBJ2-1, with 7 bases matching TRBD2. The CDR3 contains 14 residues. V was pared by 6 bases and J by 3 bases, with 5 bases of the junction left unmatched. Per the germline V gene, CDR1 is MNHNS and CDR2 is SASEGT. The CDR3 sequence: CASRETGGYNEQFF. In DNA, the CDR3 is TGTGCCAGCAGGGAGACGGGAGGCTACAATGAGCAGTTCTTC.

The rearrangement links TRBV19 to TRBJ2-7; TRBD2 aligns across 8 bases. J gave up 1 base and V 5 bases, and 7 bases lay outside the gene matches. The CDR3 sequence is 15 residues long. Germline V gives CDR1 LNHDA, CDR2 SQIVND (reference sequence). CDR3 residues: CASSPTQRGSYEQYF. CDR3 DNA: TGTGCCAGTAGTCCGACGCAGCGGGGGTCCTACGAGCAGTACTTC. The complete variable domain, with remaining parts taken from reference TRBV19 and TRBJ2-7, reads DGGITQSPKYLFRKEGQNVTLSCEQNLNHDAMYWYRQDPGQGLRLIYYSQIVNDFQKGDIAEGYSVSREKKESFPLTVTSAQKNPTAFYLCASSPTQRGSYEQYFGPGTRLTVT.

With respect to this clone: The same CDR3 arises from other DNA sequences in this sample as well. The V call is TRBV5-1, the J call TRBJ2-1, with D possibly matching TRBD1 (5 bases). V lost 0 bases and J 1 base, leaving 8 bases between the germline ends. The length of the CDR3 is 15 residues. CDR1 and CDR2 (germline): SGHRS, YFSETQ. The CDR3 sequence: CASSLEAGSYNEQFF. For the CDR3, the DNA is TGCGCCAGCAGCTTGGAGGCAGGGTCCTACAATGAGCAGTTCTTC. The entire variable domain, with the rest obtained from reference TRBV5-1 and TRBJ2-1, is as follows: KAGVTQTPRYLIKTRGQQVTLSCSPISGHRSVSWYQQTPGQGLQFLFEYFSETQRNKGNFPGRFSGRQFSNSRSEMNVSTLELGDSALYLCASSLEAGSYNEQFFGPGTRLTVL.

The CDR3 sequence: CASSPPGGPYEQYF. The CDR3 bases are TGTGCCAGCAGTCCCCCGGGGGGTCCCTACGAGCAGTACTTC. The J gene is TRBJ2-7, the V gene TRBV6-5, with TRBD2 matching over 7 bases. The junction had 6 bases not matched to a gene; V was cut back by 5 bases and J by 2 bases. This CDR3 has 14 residues. Per germline, CDR1 MNHEY and CDR2 SVGAGI.

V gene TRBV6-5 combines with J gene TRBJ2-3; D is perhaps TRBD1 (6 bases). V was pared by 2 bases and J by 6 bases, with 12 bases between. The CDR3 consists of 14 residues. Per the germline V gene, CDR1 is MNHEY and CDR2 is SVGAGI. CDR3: CASSYDRRSDTQYF. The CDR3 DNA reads TGTGCCAGCAGTTACGACAGGAGAAGTGATACGCAGTATTTT.

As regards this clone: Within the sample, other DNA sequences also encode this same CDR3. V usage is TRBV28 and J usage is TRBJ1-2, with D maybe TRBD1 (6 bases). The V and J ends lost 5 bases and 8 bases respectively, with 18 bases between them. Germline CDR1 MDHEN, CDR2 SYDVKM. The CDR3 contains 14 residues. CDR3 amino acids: CASSPPRGARGYTF. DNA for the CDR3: TGTGCCAGCAGTCCGCCTCGGGGGGCGCGAGGCTACACCTTC.

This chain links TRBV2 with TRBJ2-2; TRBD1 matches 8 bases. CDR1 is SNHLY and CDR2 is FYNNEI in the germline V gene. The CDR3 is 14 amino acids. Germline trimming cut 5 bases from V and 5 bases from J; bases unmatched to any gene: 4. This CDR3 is CASSWRTGTGELFF. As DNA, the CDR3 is TGTGCCAGCAGTTGGAGGACAGGGACCGGGGAGCTGTTTTTT.

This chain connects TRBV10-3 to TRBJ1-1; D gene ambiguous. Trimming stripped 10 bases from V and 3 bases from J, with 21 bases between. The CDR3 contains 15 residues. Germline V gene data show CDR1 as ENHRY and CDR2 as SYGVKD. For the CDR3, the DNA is TGTGCCACCGCCCCGAGCCTTCGGAGGGACACTGAAGCTTTCTTT. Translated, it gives CATAPSLRRDTEAFF.

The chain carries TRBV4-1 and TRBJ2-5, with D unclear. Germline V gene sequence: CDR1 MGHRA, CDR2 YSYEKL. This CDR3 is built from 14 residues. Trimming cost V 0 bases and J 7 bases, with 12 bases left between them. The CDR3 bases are TGCGCCAGCAGCCAAGAATTCAGTCCAGGGACCCAGTACTTC. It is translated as CASSQEFSPGTQYF.

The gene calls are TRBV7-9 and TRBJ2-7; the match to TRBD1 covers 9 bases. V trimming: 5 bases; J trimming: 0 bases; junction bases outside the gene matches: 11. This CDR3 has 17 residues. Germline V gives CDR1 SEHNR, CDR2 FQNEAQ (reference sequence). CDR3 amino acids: CASSLNSGTGYSYEQYF. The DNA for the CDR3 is TGTGCCAGCAGCCTAAACTCCGGGACAGGGTACTCCTACGAGCAGTACTTC.

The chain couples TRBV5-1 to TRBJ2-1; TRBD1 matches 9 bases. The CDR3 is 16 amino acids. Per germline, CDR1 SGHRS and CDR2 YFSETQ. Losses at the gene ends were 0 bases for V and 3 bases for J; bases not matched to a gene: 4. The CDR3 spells CASSLVGTGYYNEQFF. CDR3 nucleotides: TGCGCCAGCAGCTTGGTCGGGACAGGGTACTACAATGAGCAGTTCTTC. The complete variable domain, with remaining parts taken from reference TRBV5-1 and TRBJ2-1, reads KAGVTQTPRYLIKTRGQQVTLSCSPISGHRSVSWYQQTPGQGLQFLFEYFSETQRNKGNFPGRFSGRQFSNSRSEMNVSTLELGDSALYLCASSLVGTGYYNEQFFGPGTRLTVL.

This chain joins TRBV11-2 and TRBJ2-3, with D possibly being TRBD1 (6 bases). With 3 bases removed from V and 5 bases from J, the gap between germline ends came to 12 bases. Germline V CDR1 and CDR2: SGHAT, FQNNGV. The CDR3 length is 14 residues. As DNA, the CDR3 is TGTGCCAGCAGCTTCGCCCCAGGGGAAGATACGCAGTATTTT. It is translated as CASSFAPGEDTQYF.